The present T cell receptor (beta chain) was sequenced within a study of shared clonotypes between healthy human individuals. V was cut by 0 bases and J by 5 bases, with 13 bases left in between. This CDR3 spans 15 amino acids. In germline, CDR1 is SGHDN, CDR2 FVKESK. Study results and caveats: Generally, naive subsets (rather than memory subsets) showed larger estimated richness.

Points on this clone: Antigen: not known.

The assay was carried out at the deep level. Sequencing was performed with immunoSEQ multiplex PCR; in TCRdb, only in-frame clones are kept and a portion is missing. The sample comprises millions of clones, approximately 90% of which are singletons, and around 0.14% rests with the top ten. This receptor was identified in a man younger than 35 in good health. The chain carries TRBV14 and TRBJ2-5; tentative D call: TRBD1 (5 bases). The material sequenced was naive CD4+ T cells sorted from blood. Described subset: CD45RA+ positively selected. The CDR3 loop reads CASSQDARARETQYF. DNA of the CDR3: TGTGCCAGCAGCCAAGATGCCAGGGCCCGGGAGACCCAGTACTTC.